A selection of T cell receptor beta chains follows, all from one sample in a study of T cells expressing NK-cell markers. Reanalyzing the 5' RACE reads, TCRdb keeps one entry per CDR3 protein, without DNA. The sample spans 550,000 to 600,000 distinct CDR3 sequences; the ten largest clones claim approximately 3.5%. The sample was blood T cells: a sorted CD56 or NKG2C T cell subset, CD4+ or CD8+ T cells, or bulk PBMC T cells (not recorded which). The receptors stem from a man aged 18 to 30 in good health. CDR3s include the opening cysteine and the closing phenylalanine or tryptophan.

CASGLDSTEAFF,TRBJ1-1,TRBV12-5
CASSDSAVNTGELFF,TRBJ2-2,TRBV6-4
CASSLGTTLFTPQHF,TRBJ1-5,TRBV12-3/TRBV12-4
CATSDPGQGTDTQYF,TRBJ2-3,TRBV24-1
CASSSGQPPPMNTEAFF,TRBJ1-1,TRBV6-2/TRBV6-3
CASSLRDFLYNEQFF,TRBJ2-1,TRBV12-3/TRBV12-4
CAISGGQGGDTEAFF,TRBJ1-1,TRBV10-3
CSASSYRFGEQYF,TRBJ2-7,TRBV20-1
CSATASGRTGELFF,TRBJ2-2,TRBV20-1
CASSRPGTVREKLFF,TRBJ1-4,TRBV18
CASSEVGTEYFPTSTDTQYF,TRBJ2-3,TRBV6-1
CSAQREPYQETQYF,TRBJ2-5,TRBV20-1
CASSSGTSGSAQAKNIQYF,TRBJ2-4,TRBV5-1
CASSSRTGQETQYF,TRBJ2-5,TRBV7-2
CASSWGGREATDTQYF,TRBJ2-3,TRBV6-5
CASSQSGRAYEQYF,TRBJ2-7,TRBV7-2
CASSQLSGRVLNEQFF,TRBJ2-1,TRBV3-1
CASSLRGHQPQHF,TRBJ1-5,TRBV12-3/TRBV12-4
CASSLEQNGIQYF,TRBJ2-4,TRBV5-1
CATRDIKAWWGKSYNEQFF,TRBJ2-1,TRBV24-1
CASSLKDRKVNEQFF,TRBJ2-1,TRBV5-1
CSVPRRDRPTDTQYF,TRBJ2-3,TRBV20-1
CATSRDLGDRYTF,TRBJ1-2,TRBV15
CASSLRGTENTGELFF,TRBJ2-2,TRBV7-6
CASSASGDRLNQPQHF,TRBJ1-5,TRBV5-6
CASSDKGFAEQFF,TRBJ2-1,TRBV2